A selection of T cell receptor beta chains follows, all from one sample in a study of T cell repertoires in aging, cancer and after chemotherapy. MiXCR, run by TCRdb on the multiplex PCR reads, gives a single entry per CDR3 protein. The sample shows some 9,000 distinct CDR3 sequences, 20% to 30% of them seen only once. The sample comprised blood. These receptors were taken from a human donor with a blood cancer. The CDR3 runs from the conserved cysteine through the conserved F or W. The order of the fields is J gene, D gene, clone size, V gene, CDR3 protein, CDR3 DNA. D genes are given only for firm matches. Only part of the rows carry a size: once, few, many, or a class if the clone is expanded.

j_call: TRBJ1-2; d_call: NA; clone_size: medium-sized; v_call: TRBV27; cdr3_aa: CASSLSGGHYGYTF; cdr3_nt: TGTGCCAGCAGTCTATCCGGGGGGCACTATGGCTACACCTTC
j_call: TRBJ2-1; d_call: TRBD2; clone_size: NA; v_call: TRBV6-5; cdr3_aa: CASSRTSGYNEQFF; cdr3_nt: TGTGCCAGCAGTCGGACTAGCGGTTACAATGAGCAGTTCTTC
j_call: TRBJ2-5; d_call: NA; clone_size: many; v_call: TRBV7-9; cdr3_aa: CASSFTGSIQETQYF; cdr3_nt: TGTGCCAGCAGCTTCACAGGGAGCATCCAAGAGACCCAGTACTTC
j_call: TRBJ2-4; d_call: TRBD1; clone_size: few; v_call: TRBV30; cdr3_aa: CAWSDPGQESFLPKNIQYF; cdr3_nt: TGTGCCTGGAGTGACCCGGGACAGGAGTCTTTTCTCCCCAAAAACATTCAGTACTTC
j_call: TRBJ2-7; d_call: TRBD1; clone_size: NA; v_call: TRBV27; cdr3_aa: CASGTGSEQYF; cdr3_nt: TGTGCCAGTGGGACAGGGTCCGAGCAGTACTTC
j_call: TRBJ2-1; d_call: NA; clone_size: few; v_call: TRBV24-1; cdr3_aa: CATSDGSSYNEQFF; cdr3_nt: TGTGCCACCAGTGATGGGAGCTCCTACAATGAGCAGTTCTTC
j_call: TRBJ2-3; d_call: NA; clone_size: few; v_call: TRBV4-3; cdr3_aa: CASSPRTDTDTQYF; cdr3_nt: TGCGCCAGCAGCCCAAGGACAGACACAGATACGCAGTATTTT
j_call: TRBJ1-1; d_call: NA; clone_size: few; v_call: TRBV24-1; cdr3_aa: CATSDLGNTEAFF; cdr3_nt: TGTGCCACCAGTGATTTGGGGAACACTGAAGCTTTCTTT
j_call: TRBJ1-1; d_call: NA; clone_size: many; v_call: TRBV6-1; cdr3_aa: CASREGMTEAFF; cdr3_nt: TGTGCCAGCAGGGAAGGGATGACTGAAGCTTTCTTT
j_call: TRBJ1-3; d_call: NA; clone_size: NA; v_call: TRBV7-4; cdr3_aa: CASSLTSTAAGGNTIYF; cdr3_nt: TGTGCCAGCAGCCTCACTTCGACAGCGGCGGGAGGAAACACCATATATTTT
j_call: TRBJ1-6; d_call: NA; clone_size: medium-sized; v_call: TRBV6-1; cdr3_aa: CASCRDTPNSPLHF; cdr3_nt: TGTGCCAGCTGCCGGGACACCCCAAATTCACCCCTCCACTTT
j_call: TRBJ1-2; d_call: NA; clone_size: medium-sized; v_call: TRBV13; cdr3_aa: CASSLGPGEKGGYTF; cdr3_nt: TGTGCCAGCAGCTTAGGCCCCGGGGAAAAAGGTGGCTACACCTTC
j_call: TRBJ2-1; d_call: NA; clone_size: medium-sized; v_call: TRBV19; cdr3_aa: CASRRPGVKVNEQFF; cdr3_nt: TGTGCCAGTAGACGCCCAGGGGTTAAGGTCAATGAGCAGTTCTTC
j_call: TRBJ2-3; d_call: NA; clone_size: medium-sized; v_call: TRBV10-3; cdr3_aa: CAISESTPGWGPQYF; cdr3_nt: TGTGCCATCAGTGAGTCGACTCCGGGCTGGGGACCGCAGTATTTT
j_call: TRBJ2-1; d_call: TRBD2; clone_size: few; v_call: TRBV14; cdr3_aa: CASSHVAGPSYNEQFF; cdr3_nt: TGTGCCAGCAGCCACGTAGCGGGGCCATCCTACAATGAGCAGTTCTTC
j_call: TRBJ1-2; d_call: NA; clone_size: NA; v_call: TRBV20-1; cdr3_aa: CSARGGEYGYTF; cdr3_nt: TGCAGTGCTAGAGGGGGCGAGTATGGCTACACCTTC
j_call: TRBJ2-7; d_call: NA; clone_size: medium-sized; v_call: TRBV6-6; cdr3_aa: CASSYSDSSYEQYF; cdr3_nt: TGTGCCAGCAGTTACTCGGACAGCTCCTACGAGCAGTACTTC
j_call: TRBJ2-2; d_call: NA; clone_size: NA; v_call: TRBV7-9; cdr3_aa: CASTPVGSNTGELFF; cdr3_nt: TGTGCCAGCACCCCAGTAGGGTCTAACACCGGGGAGCTGTTTTTT
j_call: TRBJ2-7; d_call: TRBD1; clone_size: medium-sized; v_call: TRBV6-5; cdr3_aa: CASINTRGQGAARLYEQYF; cdr3_nt: TGTGCCAGCATCAATACCCGTGGACAGGGGGCGGCGAGGCTTTACGAGCAGTACTTC
j_call: TRBJ2-7; d_call: TRBD2; clone_size: few; v_call: TRBV7-6; cdr3_aa: CASSLGGGPYEQYF; cdr3_nt: TGTGCCAGCAGCCTAGGCGGGGGGCCCTACGAGCAGTACTTC
j_call: TRBJ1-1; d_call: NA; clone_size: NA; v_call: TRBV4-3; cdr3_aa: CASSQASGRVNTEAFF; cdr3_nt: TGCGCCAGCAGCCAAGCGTCAGGGAGGGTAAACACTGAAGCTTTCTTT
j_call: TRBJ2-3; d_call: NA; clone_size: NA; v_call: TRBV4-2; cdr3_aa: CASSQDSSGTDTQYF; cdr3_nt: TGCGCCAGCAGCCAAGATTCGAGCGGCACAGATACGCAGTATTTT
j_call: TRBJ2-5; d_call: TRBD1; clone_size: few; v_call: TRBV24-1; cdr3_aa: CATSDPGTGSETQYF; cdr3_nt: TGTGCCACCAGTGACCCCGGGACAGGGAGCGAGACCCAGTACTTC
j_call: TRBJ1-2; d_call: NA; clone_size: medium-sized; v_call: TRBV6-2/TRBV6-3; cdr3_aa: CASSYERWGYTF; cdr3_nt: TGTGCCAGCAGTTATGAAAGGTGGGGCTACACCTTC
j_call: TRBJ1-1; d_call: NA; clone_size: medium-sized; v_call: TRBV19; cdr3_aa: CASSMSGGGENTEAFF; cdr3_nt: TGTGCCAGTAGTATGAGCGGTGGAGGGGAGAACACTGAAGCTTTCTTT
j_call: TRBJ1-2; d_call: NA; clone_size: medium-sized; v_call: TRBV6-5; cdr3_aa: CASSPGGAYGYTF; cdr3_nt: TGTGCCAGCAGTCCTGGGGGAGCCTATGGCTACACCTTC